These 5 T cell receptor beta chains were sequenced from one sample in a study of blood T cell repertoires in COVID-19. TCRdb's copy holds only in-frame clones and misses some; the assay was immunoSEQ multiplex PCR. The data show about 160,000 clones, roughly 80% seen once. Sequencing was done on a sample of peripheral blood. The source is a woman over 75 with acute or convalescent COVID-19.

V and J are TRBV6-5 and TRBJ2-5; D is ambiguous. The CDR3 is 11 residues long. V was clipped by 2 bases and J by 7 bases, with 5 bases between them. Germline CDR1 is MNHEY and CDR2 is SVGAGI. Here the CDR3 DNA reads TGTGCCAGCAGTTACATCGGGACCCAGTACTTC. Translating it yields CASSYIGTQYF.

CDR3 amino acids: CASSQDLGQRSPLHF. In nucleotides, the CDR3 is TGCGCCAGCAGCCAAGATCTAGGACAGAGGTCACCCCTCCACTTT. This chain connects TRBV4-3 to TRBJ1-6; D is possibly TRBD1 (6 bases). CDR1 is LGHNA, CDR2 YSLEER, per germline. The V gene lost 0 bases and the J gene lost 10 bases, with 13 bases spanning the gap. The CDR3 contains 15 residues.

The rearrangement joins TRBV10-1 to TRBJ1-2; possibly TRBD1 for D (6 bases). V was cut by 5 bases and J by 5 bases, with 21 bases left in between. Germline loops: CDR1 WNHNN, CDR2 SYGVQD (reference sequence). The CDR3 spans 16 residues. CDR3 nucleotide sequence: TGCGCCAGCAGTCCAAGTTGTAAGGGGGGGGGTTATGGCTACACCTTC. Encoded protein: CASSPSCKGGGYGYTF.

The chain joins TRBV7-9 to TRBJ2-1; TRBD2 agrees at 13 bases. The J segment lost 0 bases and the V segment lost 4 bases, leaving 6 bases of the junction unmatched. The CDR3 contains 18 residues. Per the germline V gene, CDR1 is SEHNR and CDR2 is FQNEAQ (reference sequence). As DNA, the CDR3 is TGTGCCAGCAGCTCGACTAGCGGGAGGCAGAGCTCCTACAATGAGCAGTTCTTC. Its protein product is CASSSTSGRQSSYNEQFF.

The CDR3 protein is CASSIGGSRYEQYF. The CDR3 DNA sequence: TGTGCCAGTAGTATTGGAGGGTCCCGCTACGAGCAGTACTTC. The chain joins TRBV19 to TRBJ2-7, with D tentatively TRBD2 (6 bases). Germline CDR1 reads LNHDA; CDR2 reads SQIVND (reference sequence). The CDR3 contains 14 residues. Trimming cost V 3 bases and J 3 bases, with 12 bases left between them.